This T cell receptor (beta chain) was sequenced during a study of T cell responses to AZD1222 COVID-19 vaccine. Study results and caveats: Unmutated variant regions are reportedly the target of nearly half of TCRs that are spike-specific. Just a handful of people given AZD1222 tested seropositive at baseline.

Per the germline V gene, CDR1 is SGHTA and CDR2 is FQGNSA. The CDR3 runs to 15 residues. V shed 2 bases and J shed 6 bases, with 16 bases lying between them. TCRdb's table, derived via immunoSEQ multiplex PCR, lists solely in-frame clones and lacks some. The table lists some 89,000 clones, more than 75% of them singletons. About this clone itself: The antigen remains undetermined.

The chain is built from TRBV7-2 and TRBJ1-1; the D gene is possibly TRBD1 (5 bases). The sample was peripheral blood, taken on day 0 of MenACWY control vaccination. The receptor was isolated from an adult in good health. The CDR3 region has the DNA TGTGCCAGCAGCTTACGACAGACTCAGAGCGCTGAAGCTTTCTTT. Translating gives CASSLRQTQSAEAFF.